Presented here are 5 T cell receptor beta chains from one specimen sequenced in a study of CD8+CD57+ T cells in acquired aplastic anemia. Genomic DNA templated the TCR beta VDJ and CDR3 profiling. Using its own MiXCR run on the reads, TCRdb lists one record per CDR3 protein. The sample holds 35,000 to 45,000 distinct CDR3 sequences, roughly two thirds seen once. The specimen was sorted CD4+, CD8+, or CD8+CD57+ T cells (not recorded which) from PBMCs. The source is a human donor in good health, serving as a control.

V and J are TRBV3-1 and TRBJ1-2; 7 nucleotides align to TRBD1. This CDR3 has 13 amino acids. Germline V gene data show CDR1 as LGHDT and CDR2 as YNNKEL (reference sequence). The V gene end was trimmed by 1 base and the J gene end by 8 bases; junction bases not matched to a gene: 4. CDR3 region: CASSQAQGGGYTF. CDR3 DNA sequence: TGTGCCAGCAGCCAAGCCCAGGGGGGAGGCTACACCTTC.

The rearrangement joins TRBV7-4 to TRBJ2-7; 8 bases line up with TRBD1. The CDR3 extends over 17 amino acids. Germline trimming cut 0 bases from V and 2 bases from J; bases unmatched to any gene: 9. Germline lookup yields CDR1 SGHVT and CDR2 SQSDAQ. CDR3 sequence (DNA): TGTGCCAGCAGCTTAGCTTATGACAGGGGCTCGGCCTACGAGCAGTACTTC. Translating gives CASSLAYDRGSAYEQYF.

V usage is TRBV9 and J usage is TRBJ1-6; D is unresolved. V lost 5 bases, J lost 7 bases, and 16 bases lay in between. This CDR3 has 15 amino acids. The germline gives CDR1 SGDLS, CDR2 YYNGEE. The DNA of the CDR3 is TGTGCCAGCAGTGAAACACCGATGATAAATTCACCCCTCCACTTT. Translation: CASSETPMINSPLHF.

Concerning this clonotype itself: The conserved closing phenylalanine or tryptophan is absent in this CDR3, likely reflecting a read error. The DNA is omitted, as the CDR3 cannot be located on it reliably, and the CDR3 follows TCRdb's listing. The chain has TRBV7-6 and TRBJ1-2; the table's D gene call, TRBD1, was not cross checked with the DNA. Germline-derived CDR1 and CDR2 are SGHVS and FNYEAQ. The CDR3 is 8 residues long, counting both termini. This CDR3 is CASSLAEG.

The chain combines TRBV11-1 with TRBJ2-1, with 12 bases matching TRBD2. The CDR3 is made up of 17 amino acids. Losses at the gene ends were 0 bases for V and 8 bases for J; bases not matched to a gene: 8. Germline loops: CDR1 SGHAT, CDR2 FQDESV (reference sequence). CDR3 region: CASSLASSGGAVYEQFF. The DNA of the CDR3 is TGTGCCAGCAGCTTAGCGTCTAGCGGGGGGGCCGTGTATGAGCAGTTCTTC.